This TCR beta chain was profiled in a study of blood T cell repertoires in COVID-19 (dated by TCRdb to between 2020 and 2021). The study in broad terms: Collaborator samples came from the United States, Italy and Spain and covered acute and convalescent phases of COVID-19. The prospective study material was composed of cDNA or gDNA derived from T cells, B-cell-depleted T cells, or PBMCs. The repertoires were released in a freely available public database meant as a resource for research on the immune response to SARS-CoV-2. Nearly every sample came with metadata listing a de-identified subject ID, COVID-19 status, age in years and sex. Subjects who had been exposed to COVID-19, were actively infected with it, or had recovered from it provided the deeply sampled blood TCRbeta repertoires that made up the dataset. HLA class I and class II types, where available, came from metadata supplied by the sample provider rather than from assay-based typing. Samples came from the ongoing ImmuneRACE study (first 160 participants) plus 1,254 subjects from 6 global collaborators. Broader findings and caveats from the paper: The amount of clinical and demographic metadata varied by source and participant and was provided uncurated.

CDR1 and CDR2, per the germline V gene (reference sequence), are LGHDT and YNNKEL. Germline trimming amounts to 0 bases on V and 2 bases on J, with 11 as the count of junction bases outside the gene matches. From the cysteine through the phenylalanine, the CDR3 covers 18 amino acids. The kept DNA is CDR3 alone, 54 bases in frame from the first base. As to this clone: Its antigen is still unknown. Base-call qualities are not available, and no considerably larger clone is one nucleotide away.

TCRbeta CDR3 regions were amplified from genomic DNA by means of the immunoSEQ Assay, a bias-controlled multiplex PCR. On the authors' methods: The number of nucleated cells in each sample was estimated from the amplification of reference gene primers within the assay. To quantify the absolute abundance of each unique TCRbeta CDR3 rearrangement, sequence reads were collapsed and filtered. For each sample, productive Simpson clonality was calculated as the square root of Simpson's diversity index across productive rearrangements. TCRdb stores this immuneACCESS table with in-frame sequences only. Part of the clones is absent; in the studies checked, under half of the shortfall reflects unresolved V genes, and no reason is known for the rest. V, J and clone size are taken as reported in that table, and D and trimming were inferred from the DNA itself. The sample data list about 400,000 clones, and about 86% of these were observed just once. The ten largest clones take up about 10% of the sample.

Participants in the prospective study were aged roughly 18 to 100 years, lived in approximately 26 United States geographic areas, and enrolled through a virtual design. In the prospective study, cohorts were assigned on the basis of participant-reported clinical history obtained from a screening survey and a study questionnaire. Recovered participants in ImmuneRACE Cohort 3 were defined by two consecutive negative NP/OP PCR tests, clearance by a healthcare professional, or resolution of symptoms. In the prospective study, whole blood, serum and a nasopharyngeal or oropharyngeal swab were collected from each participant by mobile phlebotomists. Additional blood draws and questionnaires over an approximately two-month period could optionally be provided by prospective study participants. Blood samples from the prospective study were shipped frozen or at room temperature prior to DNA extraction.

This TCR was sampled from a woman aged 45-60 years who had recovered from COVID-19. The source material was PBMCs or T cells enriched from blood (not recorded which). The chain is made from TRBV3-1 (or the pseudogene TRBV3-2) and TRBJ2-3, and TRBD2 matches 7 of the central bases. This receptor has the CDR3 CASSQDIGLAALTDTQYF. The bases are TGTGCCAGCAGCCAAGATATAGGGCTAGCGGCTCTCACAGATACGCAGTATTTT.